The clone carrying this T cell receptor beta chain was observed many times. Its antigen is not known. This sample was taken from a study of T-cell reconstitution after alpha-beta-depleted transplantation in children. Notes on the study in general: Newly generated T cells supplied most T-cell counts and diversity one year post-transplant. Approximately two months post-transplant, alpha-beta T cells reportedly originated from several hundred expanded graft clones.

The TCRbeta library incorporated unique molecular identifiers. From the PCR reads, TCRdb called clonotypes with MiXCR, one entry per CDR3 protein. The sample has 90,000 to 130,000 distinct CDR3 sequences, about 6.5% seen once. The input for sequencing was PBMCs, mostly from graft donor cells, taken 360 days after TCRalphabeta/CD19-depleted stem cell transplant. The sequence came from a male patient between 2 and 10 years old who had a stem cell transplant for acute lymphoblastic leukemia, so the T cells may come from the graft donor.

CDR3 amino acids: CSARDGRSDEQYF. CDR3 in DNA: TGCAGTGCTAGAGATGGACGATCCGACGAGCAGTACTTC. The V and J genes are TRBV20-1 and TRBJ2-7; D remains ambiguous. V was cut by 0 bases and J by 5 bases, with 11 bases left in between. Germline CDR1 is DFQATT and CDR2 is SNEGSKA (reference sequence). The CDR3 has 13 residues.